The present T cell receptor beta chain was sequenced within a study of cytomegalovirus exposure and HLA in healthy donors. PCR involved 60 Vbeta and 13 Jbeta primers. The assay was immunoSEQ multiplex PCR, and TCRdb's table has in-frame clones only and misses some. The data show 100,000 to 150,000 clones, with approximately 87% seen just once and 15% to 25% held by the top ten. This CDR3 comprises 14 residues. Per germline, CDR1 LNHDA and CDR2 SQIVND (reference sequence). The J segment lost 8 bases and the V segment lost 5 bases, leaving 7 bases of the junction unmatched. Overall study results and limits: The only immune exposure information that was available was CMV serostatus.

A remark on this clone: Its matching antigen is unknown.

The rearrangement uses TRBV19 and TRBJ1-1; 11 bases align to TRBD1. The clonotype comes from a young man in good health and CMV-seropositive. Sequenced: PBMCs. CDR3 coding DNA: TGTGCCAGTAGTGTCGGACAGGGGGCGGTGGAAGCTTTCTTT. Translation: CASSVGQGAVEAFF.